This note documents a single TCR beta chain sequence. The sample is drawn from a study of technical replicates of blood from several donors. The table came from immunoSEQ multiplex PCR; TCRdb's copy has only in-frame clones and leaves some out. The table has some 77,000 clones, 90% to 95% seen once. Sequencing was performed on T cells isolated from PBMCs. The source is a human donor in good health.

The CDR3 nucleotides are TGCGCCAGCAGCCAAGCCCCCTGGGACAGGTTATCGAACACCGGGGAGCTGTTTTTT. Its translation is CASSQAPWDRLSNTGELFF. This rearrangement joins TRBV4-1 to TRBJ2-2; 8 positions agree with TRBD1. The germline V gene has CDR1 MGHRA and CDR2 YSYEKL. V lost 1 base, J lost 0 bases, and 10 bases stayed unmatched. This CDR3 is 19 amino acids long.